These 8 T cell receptor delta chains were all obtained from the same sample, sequenced in a study of γδ T cells in repeated Plasmodium falciparum infection. TCRdb re-called the multiplex PCR reads via CATT. Among roughly 50,000 delta-chain clones, approximately 1.5% were seen once, and the ten largest hold around 8.6%. Flow sorting of PBMC yielded separate Vgamma9/Vdelta2+ and Vdelta2-negative gammadelta T cell populations for bulk repertoire analysis. The specimen was gamma-delta T cells from blood. The receptors here all came from a pool of human donors (malaria-infected and uninfected, not separated).

As regards this clone: TCRdb lists the protein of a much larger clone for this DNA, which differs at residue 4, so this is likely a read error; the protein given here is translated from the DNA itself. This chain connects TRDV1 to TRDJ1; TRDD3 matches 7 bases. TCRdb lists no J gene, so it was determined here by aligning the DNA to germline. This CDR3 contains 20 residues. Germline V gene lookup returns CDR1 TSWWSYY and CDR2 QGS. CDR3 amino acids: CALVEPGALRSGGSSDKLIF. The CDR3 nucleotides read TGTGCTCTTGTGGAACCGGGGGCCCTACGCTCCGGGGGATCAAGCGATAAACTCATCTTT.

Notes on this clone: Given a far larger clone just one base away, this is likely a sequencing read error. At the DNA level, this CDR3 is encoded by other sequences in the same sample as well. The chain couples TRDV1 to TRDJ1; 9 bases line up with TRDD3. TCRdb does not report a J gene; here it was assigned by matching the DNA to germline references. This CDR3 has 17 amino acids. Per the germline V gene, CDR1 is TSWWSYY and CDR2 is QGS. V was clipped by 3 bases and J by 6 bases; unmatched bases: 14. The CDR3 sequence: CALGELRAGGLRYKLIF. As DNA, the CDR3 is TGTGCTCTTGGGGAGCTACGAGCTGGGGGATTAAGATATAAACTCATCTTT.

This clone was detected a few times. A clone one base away is much larger, so this may be a read error. No J gene was named, though the V gene is TRDV2; TRDD3 was called by the table and not checked on the DNA. The germline V gene has CDR1 GEAIGNYY and CDR2 EKD. The CDR3 contains 17 residues. CDR3 DNA sequence: TGTGCCTGTGACTCCGCCGCCTCCGATCGGCGCATACATAAGCTCATCTTT. It codes for CACDSAASDRRIHKLIF.

This clone has just a few counts. TCRdb's entry gives the protein of a much larger clone, which mismatches this DNA's translation at residues 7 and 11, likely from a read error; the protein reported here is translated from the DNA. The rearrangement links TRDV1 to TRDJ1, with D possibly being TRDD3 (6 bases). TCRdb lists no J gene, so it was determined here by aligning the DNA to germline. Trimming left V 7 bases short and J 2 bases short, with 20 bases between. This CDR3 spans 16 amino acids. Germline-derived CDR1 and CDR2 are TSWWSYY and QGS. The CDR3 protein is CALVGANEWGTDKLIF. The CDR3 coding sequence is TGTGCTCTTGTGGGGGCGAACGAGTGGGGAACCGATAAACTCATCTTT.

Notes on this clone: TCRdb has a much larger clone's protein, which differs at residue 16 from the translation of this DNA, likely because of a read error; what is shown is the protein translated from the DNA. The sample contains more than one DNA sequence encoding this CDR3. V gene TRDV1 combines with J gene TRDJ1, with TRDD3 matching over 8 bases. TCRdb does not report a J gene; here it was assigned by matching the DNA to germline references. Per germline, CDR1 TSWWSYY and CDR2 QGS. The CDR3 has 23 amino acids. V lost 0 bases and J lost 0; bases outside the gene matches: 24. The CDR3 loop reads CALGELEGPTYANWGGYTDKLIF. For the CDR3, the DNA is TGTGCTCTTGGGGAACTAGAAGGTCCTACGTATGCTAACTGGGGGGGGTACACCGATAAACTCATCTTT.

Notes on this clone: TCRdb has a much larger clone's protein, which differs at residues 8 and 10 from the translation of this DNA, likely because of a read error; what is shown is the protein translated from the DNA. V and J are TRDV1 and TRDJ1; no reliable D call. The CDR3 loop spans 16 amino acids. Germline V gene lookup returns CDR1 TSWWSYY and CDR2 QGS. Trimming removed 1 base at V and 1 base at J, with 13 bases between. In nucleotides, the CDR3 is TGTGCTCTTGGGGAACCGAGATTGACAACCACCGATAAACTCATCTTT. Encoded protein: CALGEPRLTTTDKLIF.

This clone showed up many times. The TCRdb protein fails to match the DNA translation at residue 8; the protein reported here was translated from the DNA. The rearrangement links TRDV1 to TRDJ1; D call uncertain. Germline loops: CDR1 TSWWSYY, CDR2 QGS. The CDR3 covers 18 residues. V was cut by 3 bases and J by 0 bases, with 20 bases left in between. CDR3 DNA sequence: TGTGCTCTTGGGGACGCCCGCATCCTGACCGTGTACACCGATAAACTCATCTTT. This gives the protein CALGDARILTVYTDKLIF.

The table lists this clone with a few counts. For this DNA, TCRdb reports the protein of a much larger clone, which diverges at residue 13, most likely from a read error; the protein presented here is translated directly from the DNA. The chain recombines TRDV1 with TRDJ1, with 9 bases identical to TRDD3. Per germline, CDR1 TSWWSYY and CDR2 QGS. V lost 7 bases to trimming and J lost 4 bases; unmatched junction nucleotides: 16. This CDR3 contains 17 residues. CDR3 in amino acids: CALVPSLGDEDLDKLIF. In DNA form, the CDR3 reads TGTGCTCTTGTTCCCAGCCTGGGGGATGAGGACCTCGATAAACTCATCTTT.